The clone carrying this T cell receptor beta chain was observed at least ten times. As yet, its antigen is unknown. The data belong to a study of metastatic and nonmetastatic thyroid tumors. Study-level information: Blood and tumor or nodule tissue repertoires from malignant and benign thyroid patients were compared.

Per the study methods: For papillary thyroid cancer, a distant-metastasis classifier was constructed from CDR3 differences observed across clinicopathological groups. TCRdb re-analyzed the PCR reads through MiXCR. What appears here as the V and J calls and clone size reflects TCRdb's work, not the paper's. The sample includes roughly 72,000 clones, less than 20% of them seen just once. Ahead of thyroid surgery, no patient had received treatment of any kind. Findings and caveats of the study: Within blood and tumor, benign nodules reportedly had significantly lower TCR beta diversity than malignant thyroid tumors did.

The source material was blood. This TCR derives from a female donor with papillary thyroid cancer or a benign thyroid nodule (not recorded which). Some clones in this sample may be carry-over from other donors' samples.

This chain's CDR3 is CASSLDLGVGEQYF. In nucleotides, the CDR3 is TGTGCCAGCAGCTTAGATCTAGGGGTAGGTGAGCAGTACTTC. The rearrangement uses TRBV11-2 and TRBJ2-7; TRBD1 might be the D (5 bases). The CDR3 contains 14 residues. Trimming stripped 0 bases from V and 7 bases from J, with 13 bases between. Germline CDR1 is SGHAT and CDR2 is FQNNGV.